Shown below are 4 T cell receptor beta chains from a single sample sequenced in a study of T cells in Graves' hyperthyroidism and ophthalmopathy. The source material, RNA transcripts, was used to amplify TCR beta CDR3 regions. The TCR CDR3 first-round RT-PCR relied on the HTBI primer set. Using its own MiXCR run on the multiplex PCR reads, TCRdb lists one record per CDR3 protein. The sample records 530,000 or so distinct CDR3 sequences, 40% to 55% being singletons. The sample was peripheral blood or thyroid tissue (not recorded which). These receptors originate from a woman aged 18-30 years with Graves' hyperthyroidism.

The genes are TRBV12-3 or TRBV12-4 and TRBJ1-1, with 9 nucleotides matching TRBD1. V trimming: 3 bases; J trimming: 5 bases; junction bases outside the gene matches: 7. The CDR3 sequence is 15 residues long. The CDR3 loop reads CASSLGQGKETEAFF. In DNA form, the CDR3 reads TGTGCCAGCAGTTTGGGACAGGGAAAGGAAACTGAAGCTTTCTTT.

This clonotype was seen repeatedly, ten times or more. CDR3 sequence reads: CASGQGAGELFF. CDR3 bases: TGTGCCAGCGGACAGGGGGCCGGGGAGCTGTTTTTT. This chain connects TRBV7-9 to TRBJ2-2, with 10 bases matching TRBD1. In germline, CDR1 is SEHNR, CDR2 FQNEAQ (reference sequence). Trimming took 8 bases from V and 6 from J; bases not matched to a gene: 0. The CDR3 runs to 12 residues.

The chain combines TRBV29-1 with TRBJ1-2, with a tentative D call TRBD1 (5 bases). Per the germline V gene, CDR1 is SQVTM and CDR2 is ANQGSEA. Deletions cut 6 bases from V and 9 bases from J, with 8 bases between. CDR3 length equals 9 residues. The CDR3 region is CSVGTRYTF. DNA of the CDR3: TGCAGCGTCGGGACGCGCTACACCTTC.

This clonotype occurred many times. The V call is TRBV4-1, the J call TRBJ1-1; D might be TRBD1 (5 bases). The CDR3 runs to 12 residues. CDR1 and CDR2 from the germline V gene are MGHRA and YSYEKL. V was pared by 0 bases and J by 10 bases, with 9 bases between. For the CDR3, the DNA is TGCGCCAGCAGCCAAGAGGGGGGTAGAGCTTTCTTT. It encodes CASSQEGGRAFF.